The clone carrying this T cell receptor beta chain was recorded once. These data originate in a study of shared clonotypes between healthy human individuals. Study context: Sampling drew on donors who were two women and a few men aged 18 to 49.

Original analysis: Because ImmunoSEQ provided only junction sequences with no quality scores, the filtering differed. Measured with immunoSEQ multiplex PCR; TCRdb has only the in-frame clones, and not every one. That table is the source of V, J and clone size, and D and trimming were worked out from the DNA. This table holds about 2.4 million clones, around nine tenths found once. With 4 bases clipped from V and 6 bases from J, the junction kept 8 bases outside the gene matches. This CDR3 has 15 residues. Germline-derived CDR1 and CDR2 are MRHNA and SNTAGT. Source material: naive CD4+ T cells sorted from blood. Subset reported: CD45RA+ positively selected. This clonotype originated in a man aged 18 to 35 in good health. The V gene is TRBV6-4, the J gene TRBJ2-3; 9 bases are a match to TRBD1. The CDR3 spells CASSGEGTGTDTQYF. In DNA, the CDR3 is TGTGCCAGCAGTGGAGAGGGGACAGGGACGGATACGCAGTATTTT.